Reported below is one T cell receptor beta chain. Antigen: not known. The CDR3 spans 14 residues. V dropped 7 bases and J dropped 4; count of bases not matched to a gene: 8. CDR1 and CDR2 from the germline V gene are MDHEN and SYDVKM. The data originate from a study of T cell responses to AZD1222 COVID-19 vaccine. Findings and caveats of the study: Among AZD1222 vaccinees, only 5 to 7 were seropositive at baseline. No repertoire was sampled before or during the peak T cell response, only after it. It should be noted that donors were predominantly white British and more often female, and clonal diversity was possibly underestimated.

The protocol was immunoSEQ multiplex PCR, while the TCRdb copy is restricted to in-frame clones and leaves out a portion. The table includes under 200,000 clones, around nine tenths detected once. This rearrangement joins TRBV28 to TRBJ1-2; TRBD1 agrees at 8 bases. The sample consisted of peripheral blood, taken on day 0 of AZD1222 vaccination. The TCR comes from an adult in good health. The CDR3 DNA follows: TGTGCCAGCACCTCAGGGGGCCAAATCTATGGCTACACCTTC. It yields the protein CASTSGGQIYGYTF.